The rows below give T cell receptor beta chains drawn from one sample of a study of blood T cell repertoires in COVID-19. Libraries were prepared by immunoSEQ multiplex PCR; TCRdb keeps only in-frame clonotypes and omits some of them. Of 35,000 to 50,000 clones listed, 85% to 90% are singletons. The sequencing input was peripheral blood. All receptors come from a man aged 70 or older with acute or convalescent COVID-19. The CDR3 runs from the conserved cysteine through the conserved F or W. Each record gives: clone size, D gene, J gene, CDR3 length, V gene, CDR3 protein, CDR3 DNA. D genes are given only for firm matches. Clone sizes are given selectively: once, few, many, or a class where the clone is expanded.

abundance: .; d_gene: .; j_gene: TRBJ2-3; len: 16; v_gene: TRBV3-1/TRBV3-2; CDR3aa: CASSQDYELDPDTQYF; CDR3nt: TGTGCCAGCAGCCAAGATTATGAACTAGATCCAGATACGCAGTATTTT
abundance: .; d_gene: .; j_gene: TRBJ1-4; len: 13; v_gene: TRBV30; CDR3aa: CAWSVQGNEKLFF; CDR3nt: TGTGCCTGGAGTGTACAGGGCAACGAAAAACTGTTTTTT
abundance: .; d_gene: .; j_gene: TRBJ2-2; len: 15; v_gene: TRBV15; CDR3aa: CATSSRQGGTGELFF; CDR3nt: TGTGCCACCAGCAGTCGACAAGGGGGCACCGGGGAGCTGTTTTTT
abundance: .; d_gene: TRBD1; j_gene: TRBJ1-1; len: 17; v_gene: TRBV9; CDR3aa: CASSPGTAAGGGTEAFF; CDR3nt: TGTGCCAGCAGCCCAGGGACAGCCGCGGGGGGGGGCACTGAAGCTTTCTTT
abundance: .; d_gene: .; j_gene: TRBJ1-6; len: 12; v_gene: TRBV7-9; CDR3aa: CASSLSGSPLHF; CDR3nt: TGTGCCAGCAGCTTAAGCGGATCACCCCTCCACTTT
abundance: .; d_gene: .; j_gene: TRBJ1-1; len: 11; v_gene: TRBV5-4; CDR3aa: CASSPGTEAFF; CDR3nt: TGTGCCAGCAGCCCGGGAACTGAAGCTTTCTTT
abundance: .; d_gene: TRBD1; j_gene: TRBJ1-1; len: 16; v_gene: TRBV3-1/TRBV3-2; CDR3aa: CASSPNPGGLNTEAFF; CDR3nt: TGTGCCAGCAGCCCAAACCCAGGGGGCCTGAACACTGAAGCTTTCTTT
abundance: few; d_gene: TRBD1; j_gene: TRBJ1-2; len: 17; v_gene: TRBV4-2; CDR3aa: CASSQMTGGGISYGYTF; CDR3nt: TGTGCCAGCAGCCAGATGACAGGGGGGGGAATAAGCTATGGCTACACCTTC
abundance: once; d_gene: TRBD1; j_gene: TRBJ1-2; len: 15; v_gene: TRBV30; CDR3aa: CALRGAGTEVYGYTF; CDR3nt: TGTGCCCTAAGGGGGGCGGGGACAGAAGTTTATGGCTACACCTTC
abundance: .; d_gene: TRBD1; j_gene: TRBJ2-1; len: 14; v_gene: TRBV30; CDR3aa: CAWSVETGAGEQFF; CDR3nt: TGTGCCTGGAGTGTCGAGACAGGGGCTGGTGAGCAGTTCTTC
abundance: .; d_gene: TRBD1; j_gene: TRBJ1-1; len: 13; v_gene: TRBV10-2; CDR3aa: CASSAQGRTEAFF; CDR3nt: TGCGCCAGCAGTGCACAGGGGAGGACTGAAGCTTTCTTT
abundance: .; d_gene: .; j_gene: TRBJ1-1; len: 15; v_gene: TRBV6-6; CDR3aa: CASSYSPEMNTEAFF; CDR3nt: TGTGCCAGCAGTTACTCGCCAGAAATGAACACTGAAGCTTTCTTT
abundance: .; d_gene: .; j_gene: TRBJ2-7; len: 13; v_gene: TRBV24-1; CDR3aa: CAASRGPYYEQYF; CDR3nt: TGTGCCGCCAGTCGCGGGCCCTACTACGAGCAGTACTTC
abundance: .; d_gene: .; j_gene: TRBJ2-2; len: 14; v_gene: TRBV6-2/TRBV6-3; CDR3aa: CASSYLSHGGELFF; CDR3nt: TGTGCCAGCAGTTACCTATCCCACGGGGGGGAGCTGTTTTTT
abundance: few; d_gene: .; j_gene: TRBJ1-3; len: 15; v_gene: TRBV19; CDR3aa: CASKMGGLAGNTIYF; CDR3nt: TGTGCCAGTAAAATGGGGGGGCTCGCTGGAAACACCATATATTTT
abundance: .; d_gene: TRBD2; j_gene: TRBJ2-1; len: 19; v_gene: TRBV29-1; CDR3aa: CSVVPETGRSSGDYNEQFF; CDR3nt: TGCAGCGTCGTCCCCGAGACAGGGCGGTCTAGCGGGGATTACAATGAGCAGTTCTTC
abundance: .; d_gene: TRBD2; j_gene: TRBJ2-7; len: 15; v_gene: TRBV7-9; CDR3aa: CASSPGGTHSYEQYF; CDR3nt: TGTGCCAGCAGCCCGGGAGGGACACACTCCTACGAGCAGTACTTC
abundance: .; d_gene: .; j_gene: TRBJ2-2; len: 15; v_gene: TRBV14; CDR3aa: CASSQGGGYTGELFF; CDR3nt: TGTGCCAGCAGCCAAGGAGGCGGTTACACCGGGGAGCTGTTTTTT
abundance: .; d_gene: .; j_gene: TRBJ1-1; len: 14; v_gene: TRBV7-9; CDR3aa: CASSWRGGGTEAFF; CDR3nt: TGTGCCAGCAGCTGGAGGGGAGGAGGCACTGAAGCTTTCTTT
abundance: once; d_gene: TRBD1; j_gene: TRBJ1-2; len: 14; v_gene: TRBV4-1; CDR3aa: CASSQGDRVDGYTF; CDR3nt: TGCGCCAGCAGCCAAGGCGACAGGGTGGATGGCTACACCTTC
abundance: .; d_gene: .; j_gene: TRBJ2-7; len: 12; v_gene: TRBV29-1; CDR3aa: CSVDGGSYEQYF; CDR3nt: TGCAGCGTTGATGGAGGGTCCTACGAGCAGTACTTC
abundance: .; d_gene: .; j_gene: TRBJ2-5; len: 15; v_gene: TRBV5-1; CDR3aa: CASSRSARVQETQYF; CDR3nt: TGCGCCAGCAGCCGGAGTGCCAGGGTCCAAGAGACCCAGTACTTC
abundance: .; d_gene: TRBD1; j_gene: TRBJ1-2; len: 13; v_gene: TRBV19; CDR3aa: CASSITGGSGYTF; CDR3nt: TGTGCCAGTAGTATTACAGGGGGCTCTGGCTACACCTTC
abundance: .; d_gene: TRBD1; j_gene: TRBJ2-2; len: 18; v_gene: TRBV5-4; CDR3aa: CASSLGVGQGLYTGELFF; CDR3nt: TGTGCCAGCAGCTTGGGAGTGGGACAGGGACTATACACCGGGGAGCTGTTTTTT
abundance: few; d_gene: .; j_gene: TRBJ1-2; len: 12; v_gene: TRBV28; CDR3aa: CASGGPNYGYTF; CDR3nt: TGTGCCAGCGGAGGCCCGAACTATGGCTACACCTTC
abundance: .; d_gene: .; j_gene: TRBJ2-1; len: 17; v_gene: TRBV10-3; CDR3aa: CAISEGESQGHTGEQFF; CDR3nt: TGTGCCATCAGTGAAGGGGAGTCACAGGGCCATACAGGTGAGCAGTTCTTC
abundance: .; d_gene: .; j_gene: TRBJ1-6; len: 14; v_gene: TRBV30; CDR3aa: CAWRDGQKNSPLHF; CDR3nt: TGTGCCTGGCGGGACGGACAGAAGAATTCACCCCTCCACTTT
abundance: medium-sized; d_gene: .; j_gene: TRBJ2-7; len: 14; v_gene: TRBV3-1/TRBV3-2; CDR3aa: CASSQQRGWYEQYF; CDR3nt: TGTGCCAGCAGCCAGCAAAGGGGCTGGTACGAGCAGTACTTC
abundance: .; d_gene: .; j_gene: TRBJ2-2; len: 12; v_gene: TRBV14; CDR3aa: CASRDGLGELFF; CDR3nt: TGTGCCAGCAGAGACGGACTGGGCGAGCTGTTTTTT
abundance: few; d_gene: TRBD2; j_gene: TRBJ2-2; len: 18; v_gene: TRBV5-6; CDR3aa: CASSLGLAGGPITGELFF; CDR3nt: TGTGCCAGCAGCTTGGGACTAGCGGGAGGGCCGATCACCGGGGAGCTGTTTTTT
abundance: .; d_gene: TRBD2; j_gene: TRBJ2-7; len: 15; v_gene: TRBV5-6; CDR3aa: CASSHGGLAGVEQYF; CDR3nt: TGTGCCAGCAGCCATGGGGGACTAGCGGGGGTTGAGCAGTACTTC
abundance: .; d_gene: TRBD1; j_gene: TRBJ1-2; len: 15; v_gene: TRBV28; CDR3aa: CASSRPGQGAYGYTF; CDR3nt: TGTGCCAGCAGTCGACCGGGACAGGGGGCCTATGGCTACACCTTC
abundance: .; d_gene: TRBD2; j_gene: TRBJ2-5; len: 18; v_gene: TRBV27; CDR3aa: CASSPRLASTLQQETQYF; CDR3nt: TGTGCCAGCAGTCCCCGACTAGCGTCCACCCTTCAGCAAGAGACCCAGTACTTC
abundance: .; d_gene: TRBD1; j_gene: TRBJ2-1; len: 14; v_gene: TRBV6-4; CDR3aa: CASSPDRESNEQFF; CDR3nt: TGTGCCAGCAGTCCGGACAGGGAAAGCAATGAGCAGTTCTTC
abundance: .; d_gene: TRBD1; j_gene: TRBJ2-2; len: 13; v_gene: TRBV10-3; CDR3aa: CATGQGNTGELFF; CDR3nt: TGTGCCACGGGACAGGGGAACACCGGGGAGCTGTTTTTT
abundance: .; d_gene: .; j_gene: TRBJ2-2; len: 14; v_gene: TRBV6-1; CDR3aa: CASREDSWTGELFF; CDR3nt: TGTGCCAGCAGGGAAGACTCTTGGACCGGGGAGCTGTTTTTT
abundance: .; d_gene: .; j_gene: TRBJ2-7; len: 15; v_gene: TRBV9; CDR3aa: CASSAVGTFEGEQYF; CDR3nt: TGTGCCAGCAGCGCAGTCGGGACATTTGAGGGCGAGCAGTACTTC
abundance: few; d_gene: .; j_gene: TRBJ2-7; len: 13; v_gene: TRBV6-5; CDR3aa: CASSRQIGYEQYF; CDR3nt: TGTGCCAGCAGCCGACAGATAGGATACGAGCAGTACTTC
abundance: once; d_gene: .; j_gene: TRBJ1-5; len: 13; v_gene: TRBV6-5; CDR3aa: CASNAYEDQPQHF; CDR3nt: TGTGCCAGCAACGCGTATGAGGATCAGCCCCAGCATTTT
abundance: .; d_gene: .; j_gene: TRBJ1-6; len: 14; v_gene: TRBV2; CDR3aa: CASSVRADNSPLHF; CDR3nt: TGTGCCAGCAGTGTGCGCGCCGATAATTCACCCCTCCACTTT
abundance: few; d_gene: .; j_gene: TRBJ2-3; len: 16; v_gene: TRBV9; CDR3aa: CASSVVGEGGTDTQYF; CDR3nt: TGTGCCAGCAGCGTAGTAGGGGAAGGGGGCACAGATACGCAGTATTTT
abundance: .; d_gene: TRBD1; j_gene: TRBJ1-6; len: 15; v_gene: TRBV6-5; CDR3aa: CASSYSGQGRSPLHF; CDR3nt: TGTGCCAGCAGTTACTCCGGACAGGGGAGATCACCCCTCCACTTT
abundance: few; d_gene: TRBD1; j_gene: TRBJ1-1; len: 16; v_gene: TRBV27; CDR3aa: CASSSRTGARYTEAFF; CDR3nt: TGTGCCAGCAGTTCAAGGACAGGGGCAAGGTACACTGAAGCTTTCTTT
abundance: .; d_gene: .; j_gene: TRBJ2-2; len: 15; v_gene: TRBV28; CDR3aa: CATQSPGKNTGELFF; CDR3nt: TGTGCCACTCAATCACCCGGGAAGAACACCGGGGAGCTGTTTTTT
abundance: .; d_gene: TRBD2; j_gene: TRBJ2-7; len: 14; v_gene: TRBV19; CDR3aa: CASRETSGIYEQYF; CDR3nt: TGTGCCAGTAGAGAGACTAGCGGGATCTACGAGCAGTACTTC
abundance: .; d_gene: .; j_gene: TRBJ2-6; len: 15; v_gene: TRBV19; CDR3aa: CASREQAAGANVLTF; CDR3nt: TGTGCCAGTAGGGAACAGGCAGCTGGGGCCAACGTCCTGACTTTC
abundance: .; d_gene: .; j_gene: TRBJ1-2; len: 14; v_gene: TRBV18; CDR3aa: CASSPPGTPIYHAF; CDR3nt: TGTGCCAGCTCACCACCGGGCACCCCGATTTACCACGCATTC
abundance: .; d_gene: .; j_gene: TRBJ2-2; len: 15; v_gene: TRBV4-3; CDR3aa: CASSQDRGLHGELFF; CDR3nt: TGCGCCAGCAGCCAAGATAGAGGGCTCCACGGGGAGCTGTTTTTT
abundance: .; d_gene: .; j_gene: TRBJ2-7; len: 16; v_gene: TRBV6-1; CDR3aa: CASSVPLIAGTYEQYF; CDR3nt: TGTGCCAGCAGTGTTCCCCTAATTGCAGGTACCTACGAGCAGTACTTC